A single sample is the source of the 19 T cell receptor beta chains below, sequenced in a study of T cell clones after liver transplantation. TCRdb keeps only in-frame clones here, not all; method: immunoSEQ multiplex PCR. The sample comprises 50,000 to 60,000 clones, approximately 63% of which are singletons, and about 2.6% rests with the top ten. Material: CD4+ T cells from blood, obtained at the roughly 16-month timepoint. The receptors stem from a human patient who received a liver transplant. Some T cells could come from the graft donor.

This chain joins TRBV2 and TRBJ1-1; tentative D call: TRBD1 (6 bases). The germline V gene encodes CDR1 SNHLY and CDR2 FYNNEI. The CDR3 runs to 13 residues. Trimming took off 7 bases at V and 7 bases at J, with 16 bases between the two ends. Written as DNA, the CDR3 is TGTGCCAGCAACGACGGGGACAAAAATGAAGCTTTCTTT. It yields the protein CASNDGDKNEAFF. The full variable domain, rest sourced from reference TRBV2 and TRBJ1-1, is EPEVTQTPSHQVTQMGQEVILRCVPISNHLYFYWYRQILGQKVEFLVSFYNNEISEKSEIFDDQFSVERPDGSNFTLKIRSTKLEDSAMYFCASNDGDKNEAFFGQGTRLTVV.

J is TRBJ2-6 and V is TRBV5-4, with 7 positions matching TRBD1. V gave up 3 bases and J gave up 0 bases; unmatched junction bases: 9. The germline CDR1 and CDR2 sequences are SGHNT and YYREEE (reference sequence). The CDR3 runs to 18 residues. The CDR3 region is CASSSWDSVISGANVLTF. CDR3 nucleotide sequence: TGTGCCAGCAGCTCTTGGGACAGCGTTATCTCTGGGGCCAACGTCCTGACTTTC. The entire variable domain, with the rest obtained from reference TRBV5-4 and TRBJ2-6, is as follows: ETGVTQSPTHLIKTRGQQVTLRCSSQSGHNTVSWYQQALGQGPQFIFQYYREEENGRGNFPPRFSGLQFPNYSSELNVNALELDDSALYLCASSSWDSVISGANVLTFGAGSRLTVL.

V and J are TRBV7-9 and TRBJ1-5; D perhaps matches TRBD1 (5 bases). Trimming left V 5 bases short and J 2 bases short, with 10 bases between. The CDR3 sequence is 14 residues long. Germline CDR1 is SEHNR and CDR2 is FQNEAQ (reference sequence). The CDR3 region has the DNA TGTGCCAGCAGCCCCGGGGGGGGCAATCAGCCCCAGCATTTT. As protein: CASSPGGGNQPQHF.

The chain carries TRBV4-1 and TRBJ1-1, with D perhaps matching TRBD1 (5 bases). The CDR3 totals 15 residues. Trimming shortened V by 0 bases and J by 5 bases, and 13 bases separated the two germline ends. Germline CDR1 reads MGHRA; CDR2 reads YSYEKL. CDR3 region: CASSQDRGVGTEAFF. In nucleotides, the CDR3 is TGCGCCAGCAGCCAAGATCGGGGCGTAGGGACTGAAGCTTTCTTT.

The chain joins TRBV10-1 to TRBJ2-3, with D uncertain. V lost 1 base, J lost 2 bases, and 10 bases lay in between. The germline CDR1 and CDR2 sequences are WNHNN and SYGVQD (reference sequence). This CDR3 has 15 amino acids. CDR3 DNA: TGCGCCAGCAGTGAGTTAGGCCCTCACACAGATACGCAGTATTTT. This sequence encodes CASSELGPHTDTQYF.

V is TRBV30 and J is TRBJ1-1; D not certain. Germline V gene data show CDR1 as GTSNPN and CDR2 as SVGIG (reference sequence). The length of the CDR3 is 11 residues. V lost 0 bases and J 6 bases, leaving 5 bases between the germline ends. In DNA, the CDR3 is TGTGCCTGGAGTGTACAAGCTGAAGCTTTCTTT. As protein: CAWSVQAEAFF.

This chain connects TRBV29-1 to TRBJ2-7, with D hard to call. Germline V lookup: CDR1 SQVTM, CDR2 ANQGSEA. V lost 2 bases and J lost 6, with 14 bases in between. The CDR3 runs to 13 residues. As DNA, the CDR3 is TGCAGCGTTGAACTTCTTCGGTCAGGCGAGCAGTACTTC. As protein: CSVELLRSGEQYF.

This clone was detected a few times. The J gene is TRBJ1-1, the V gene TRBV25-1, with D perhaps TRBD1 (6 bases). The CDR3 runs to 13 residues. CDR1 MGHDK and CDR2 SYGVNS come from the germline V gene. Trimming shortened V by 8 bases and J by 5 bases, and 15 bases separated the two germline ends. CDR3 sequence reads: CASRPGHATEAFF. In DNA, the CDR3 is TGTGCCAGCCGACCGGGACATGCTACTGAAGCTTTCTTT.

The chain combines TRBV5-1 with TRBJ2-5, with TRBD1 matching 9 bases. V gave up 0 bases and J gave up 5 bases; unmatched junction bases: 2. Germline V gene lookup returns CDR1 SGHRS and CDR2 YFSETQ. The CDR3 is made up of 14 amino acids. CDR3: CASSLGQGGETQYF. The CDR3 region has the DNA TGCGCCAGCAGCTTGGGACAGGGGGGCGAGACCCAGTACTTC.

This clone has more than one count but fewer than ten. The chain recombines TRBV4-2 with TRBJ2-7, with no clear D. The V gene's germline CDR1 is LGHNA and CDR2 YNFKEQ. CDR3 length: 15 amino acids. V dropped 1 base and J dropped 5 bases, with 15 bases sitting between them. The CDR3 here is CASSQGQLIRDEQYF. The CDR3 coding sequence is TGTGCCAGCAGCCAAGGACAATTAATCCGTGACGAGCAGTACTTC.

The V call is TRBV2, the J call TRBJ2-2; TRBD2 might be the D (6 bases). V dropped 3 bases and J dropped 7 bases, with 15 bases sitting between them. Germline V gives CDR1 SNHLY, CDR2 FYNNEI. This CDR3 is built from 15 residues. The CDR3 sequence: CASSDAGQGVGELFF. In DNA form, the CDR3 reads TGTGCCAGCAGTGATGCGGGGCAGGGCGTCGGGGAGCTGTTTTTT.

The chain's CDR3 is CAISETTGTADTQYF. The CDR3 nucleotides read TGTGCCATCAGTGAGACAACAGGGACGGCAGATACGCAGTATTTT. This chain links TRBV10-3 with TRBJ2-3, with D possibly being TRBD1 (6 bases). The CDR3 loop spans 15 amino acids. Trimming removed 2 bases at V and 4 bases at J, with 13 bases between. Looked up from germline, CDR1 is ENHRY and CDR2 is SYGVKD.

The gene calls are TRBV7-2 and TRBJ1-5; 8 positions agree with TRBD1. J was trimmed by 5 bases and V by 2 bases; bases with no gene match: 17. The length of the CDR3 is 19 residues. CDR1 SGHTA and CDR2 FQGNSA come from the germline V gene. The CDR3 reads CASSLKTSPGQDVYQPQHF. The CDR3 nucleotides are TGTGCCAGCAGCTTAAAAACCTCACCGGGACAGGACGTTTATCAGCCCCAGCATTTT. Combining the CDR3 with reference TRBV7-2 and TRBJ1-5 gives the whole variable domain GAGVSQSPSNKVTEKGKDVELRCDPISGHTALYWYRQSLGQGLEFLIYFQGNSAPDKSGLPSDRFSAERTGGSVSTLTIQRTQQEDSAVYLCASSLKTSPGQDVYQPQHFGDGTRLSIL.

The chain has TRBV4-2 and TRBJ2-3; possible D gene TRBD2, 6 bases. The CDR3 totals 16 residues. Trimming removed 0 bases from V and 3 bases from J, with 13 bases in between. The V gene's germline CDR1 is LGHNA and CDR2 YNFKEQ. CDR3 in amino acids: CASSQDLAGTTDTQYF. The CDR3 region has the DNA TGTGCCAGCAGCCAAGATCTGGCGGGGACGACAGATACGCAGTATTTT.

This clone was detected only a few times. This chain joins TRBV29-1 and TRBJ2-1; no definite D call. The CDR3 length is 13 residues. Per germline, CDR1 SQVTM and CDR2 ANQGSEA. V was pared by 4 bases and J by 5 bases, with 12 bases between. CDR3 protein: CSVGVGRNNEQFF. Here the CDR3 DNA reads TGCAGCGTTGGGGTCGGGCGGAACAATGAGCAGTTCTTC.

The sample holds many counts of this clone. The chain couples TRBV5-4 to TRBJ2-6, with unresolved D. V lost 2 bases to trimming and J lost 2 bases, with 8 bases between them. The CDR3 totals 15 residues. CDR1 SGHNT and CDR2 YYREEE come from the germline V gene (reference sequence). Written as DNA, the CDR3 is TGTGCCAGCAGCTTTTGGGCGCCTGGGGCCAACGTCCTGACTTTC. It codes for CASSFWAPGANVLTF.

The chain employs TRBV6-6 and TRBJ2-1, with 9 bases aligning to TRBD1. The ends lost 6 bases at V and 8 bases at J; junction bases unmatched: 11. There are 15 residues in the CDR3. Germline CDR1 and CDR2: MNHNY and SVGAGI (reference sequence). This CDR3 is CASRDTGTGTDEQFF. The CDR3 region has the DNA TGTGCCAGCAGAGACACCGGGACAGGGACCGATGAGCAGTTCTTC.

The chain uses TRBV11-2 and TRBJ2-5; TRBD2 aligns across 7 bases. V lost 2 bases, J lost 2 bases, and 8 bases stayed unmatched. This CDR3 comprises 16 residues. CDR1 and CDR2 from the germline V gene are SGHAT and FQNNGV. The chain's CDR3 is CASSLSGGGIQETQYF. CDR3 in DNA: TGTGCCAGCAGCTTATCGGGGGGAGGCATACAAGAGACCCAGTACTTC.

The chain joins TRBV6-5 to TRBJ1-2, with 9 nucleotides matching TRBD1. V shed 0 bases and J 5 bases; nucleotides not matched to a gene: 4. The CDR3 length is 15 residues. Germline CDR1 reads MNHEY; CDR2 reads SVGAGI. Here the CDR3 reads CASSYSWTGEYGYTF. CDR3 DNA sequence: TGTGCCAGCAGTTACTCATGGACAGGGGAGTATGGCTACACCTTC.